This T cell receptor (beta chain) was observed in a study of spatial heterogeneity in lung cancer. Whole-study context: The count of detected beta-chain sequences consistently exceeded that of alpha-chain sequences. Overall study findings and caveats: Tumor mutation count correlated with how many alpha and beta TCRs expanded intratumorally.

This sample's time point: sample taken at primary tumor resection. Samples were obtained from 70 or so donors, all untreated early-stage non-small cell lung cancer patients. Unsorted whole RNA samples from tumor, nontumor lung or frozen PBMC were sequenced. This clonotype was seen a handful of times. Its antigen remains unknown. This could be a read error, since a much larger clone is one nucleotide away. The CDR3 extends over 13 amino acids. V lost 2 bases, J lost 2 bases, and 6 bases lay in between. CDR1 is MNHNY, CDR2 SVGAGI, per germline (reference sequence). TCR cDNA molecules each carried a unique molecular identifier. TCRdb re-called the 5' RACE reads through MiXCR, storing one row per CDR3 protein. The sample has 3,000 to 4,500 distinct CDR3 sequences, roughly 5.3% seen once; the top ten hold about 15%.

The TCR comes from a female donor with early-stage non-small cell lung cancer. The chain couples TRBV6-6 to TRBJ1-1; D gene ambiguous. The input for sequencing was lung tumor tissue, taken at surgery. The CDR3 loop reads CASSYDRNTEAFF. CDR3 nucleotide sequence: TGTGCCAGCAGTTACGACCGTAACACTGAAGCTTTCTTT.